Following are 9 T cell receptor beta chains from one sample sequenced in a study of blood T cell repertoires in COVID-19. Using immunoSEQ multiplex PCR, the repertoire was profiled, and TCRdb retains in-frame clones only, with some absent. The sample includes about 250,000 clones, more than 80% of them seen just once. The sample taken for sequencing was PBMCs or T cells enriched from blood (not recorded which). These receptors all stem from a woman younger than 35 who had recovered from COVID-19.

V is TRBV29-1 and J is TRBJ1-2; the match to TRBD1 covers 11 bases. This CDR3 has 13 residues. Germline V CDR1 and CDR2: SQVTM, ANQGSEA. V shed 6 bases and J 4 bases; nucleotides not matched to a gene: 4. The CDR3 DNA is TGCAGCGTCGCCGGGACAGGGGGCTATGGCTACACCTTC. Protein: CSVAGTGGYGYTF.

The chain recombines TRBV9 with TRBJ1-1; 9 bases match TRBD1. Germline V CDR1 and CDR2: SGDLS, YYNGEE. Trimming at V came to 5 bases and at J to 7 bases, leaving 9 bases not matched to a gene. CDR3 length: 14 residues. Here the CDR3 DNA reads TGTGCCAGCAGACCGGGACAGGGACGGAGTGAAGCTTTCTTT. Translating gives CASRPGQGRSEAFF. The full variable domain, rest sourced from reference TRBV9 and TRBJ1-1, is DSGVTQTPKHLITATGQRVTLRCSPRSGDLSVYWYQQSLDQGLQFLIQYYNGEERAKGNILERFSAQQFPDLHSELNLSSLELGDSALYFCASRPGQGRSEAFFGQGTRLTVV.

The V gene is TRBV11-2, the J gene TRBJ1-1; 9 nucleotides agree with TRBD1. The ends lost 1 base at V and 5 bases at J; junction bases unmatched: 2. Germline CDR1 SGHAT, CDR2 FQNNGV. The CDR3 loop spans 14 amino acids. The CDR3 DNA follows: TGTGCCAGCAGCTTAGTGACAGGGGGTACTGAAGCTTTCTTT. It yields the protein CASSLVTGGTEAFF.

The chain carries TRBV11-2 and TRBJ2-2, with D tentatively TRBD2 (6 bases). The CDR3 has 15 residues. Trimming removed 1 base at V and 4 bases at J, with 10 bases between. Germline assignment: CDR1 SGHAT and CDR2 FQNNGV. CDR3 in amino acids: CASSLGGEATGELFF. The CDR3 DNA follows: TGTGCCAGCAGCTTAGGGGGGGAGGCCACCGGGGAGCTGTTTTTT.

The V gene is TRBV4-1, the J gene TRBJ2-7; 10 bases are a match to TRBD1. CDR1 MGHRA and CDR2 YSYEKL come from the germline V gene. This CDR3 has 15 amino acids. V trimming: 5 bases; J trimming: 1 base; junction bases outside the gene matches: 5. The CDR3 reads CASSYWGQGSYEQYF. The CDR3 coding sequence is TGCGCCAGCAGCTACTGGGGACAGGGGTCCTACGAGCAGTACTTC.

This clone turned up a few times. The chain is built from TRBV10-1 and TRBJ1-1, with 9 nucleotides matching TRBD1. Per the germline V gene, CDR1 is WNHNN and CDR2 is SYGVQD (reference sequence). The CDR3 sequence is 13 residues long. V gave up 10 bases and J gave up 5 bases; unmatched junction bases: 8. CDR3 amino acids: CATTGTGRTEAFF. CDR3 in DNA: TGCGCCACCACCGGGACAGGGCGGACTGAAGCTTTCTTT.

The V and J genes are TRBV6-1 and TRBJ2-2; TRBD2 aligns across 10 bases. Germline V gene lookup returns CDR1 MNHNS and CDR2 SASEGT. CDR3 length: 17 residues. Trimming cost V 1 base and J 3 bases; bases outside gene matches: 5. The DNA for the CDR3 is TGTGCCAGCAGTGAAGTACCTAGCGGGGGCTACACCGGGGAGCTGTTTTTT. Translating it yields CASSEVPSGGYTGELFF.

V gene TRBV18 combines with J gene TRBJ1-4, with a tentative D call TRBD1 (6 bases). The germline V gene encodes CDR1 KGHSH and CDR2 LQKENI. V was trimmed by 6 bases and J by 7 bases, leaving 12 bases between them. This CDR3 is 13 amino acids long. The CDR3 DNA reads TGTGCCAGCTCCCCAAGAGGGGGTGAAAAACTGTTTTTT. This gives the protein CASSPRGGEKLFF.

The chain links TRBV24-1 to TRBJ1-3; tentative D call: TRBD1 (6 bases). Germline CDR1 KGHDR, CDR2 SFDVKD. V lost 1 base and J lost 2, with 11 bases in between. This CDR3 spans 16 amino acids. CDR3: CATSDFKGVAGNTIYF. The CDR3 nucleotides read TGTGCCACCAGTGATTTCAAGGGGGTCGCTGGAAACACCATATATTTT.